The 26 T cell receptor beta chains below all came from one sample that was sequenced in a study of T cell repertoires in cytomegalovirus infection. TCRdb itself ran the reads through MiXCR, one entry per CDR3 protein. The sample consists of about 920,000 distinct CDR3 sequences, about 33% of them appearing once. Their specific antigens are unknown. The sequences come from cultured CD8+ T cells from PBMCs, collected from culture after CMV antigen stimulation. The receptors derive from a human donor in good health (CMV status not recorded). Some clones in this sample may be carry-over from other donors' samples.

The gene calls are TRBV20-1 and TRBJ2-7, with D unresolved. Looked up from germline, CDR1 is DFQATT and CDR2 is SNEGSKA (reference sequence). The V and J ends lost 0 bases and 3 bases respectively, with 15 bases between them. This CDR3 contains 15 residues. The CDR3 loop reads CSARDPLGPGYEQYV. CDR3 sequence (DNA): TGCAGTGCTAGAGATCCTTTGGGCCCTGGCTACGAGCAGTACGTC.

As for this clonotype: This could be a read error, since a much larger clone is one nucleotide away. The rearrangement links TRBV7-6 to TRBJ1-3; D gene unclear. This CDR3 contains 16 residues. Germline assignment: CDR1 SGHVS and CDR2 FNYEAQ. The DNA for the CDR3 is TGTGTCAGCAGCCCGCGGACCGTTAGCTCTGGAAACACCATATATTTT. Translation gives CVSSPRTVSSGNTIYF.

The chain links TRBV27 to TRBJ2-7, with D perhaps being TRBD1 or TRBD2 (5 bases each). The CDR3 runs 13 residues. Trimming removed 5 bases at V and 7 bases at J, with 15 bases between. CDR1 is MNHEY and CDR2 is SMNVEV in the germline V gene (reference sequence). The CDR3 nucleotides read TGTGCCAGCAGTCCCTTTGTGTGGGGGGAGCAGTACTTC. It is translated as CASSPFVWGEQYF.

The sample holds many counts of this clonotype. The V and J genes are TRBV7-2 and TRBJ2-7, with TRBD2 matching over 10 bases. V shed 4 bases and J 2 bases; nucleotides not matched to a gene: 8. Germline CDR1 is SGHTA and CDR2 is FQGNSA. The length of the CDR3 is 16 residues. The CDR3: CASSSIAGGSAYEQYV. CDR3 sequence (DNA): TGTGCCAGCAGCTCGATAGCGGGGGGTAGCGCCTACGAGCAGTACGTC.

The chain combines TRBV6-6 with TRBJ1-2; a weak D match, TRBD1 (6 bases). Per germline, CDR1 MNHNY and CDR2 SVGAGI (reference sequence). This CDR3 is built from 14 residues. The V gene lost 0 bases and the J gene lost 8 bases, with 13 bases spanning the gap. For the CDR3, the DNA is TGTGCCAGCAGTTACTCGACGGCAGGGGAGGGCTACACCTTC. Protein product: CASSYSTAGEGYTF.

This chain links TRBV20-1 with TRBJ2-3, with D maybe TRBD2 (6 bases). Trimming removed 0 bases at V and 0 bases at J, with 13 bases between. This CDR3 is 16 amino acids long. Germline CDR1 and CDR2: DFQATT and SNEGSKA (reference sequence). CDR3 DNA: TGCAGTGCTAGAGATAGGAGCGGGCTTAGCACAGATACGCAGTATTTT. Encoded protein: CSARDRSGLSTDTQYF.

In its sample, this clonotype was seen a few times. The rearrangement joins TRBV7-9 to TRBJ2-7; possible D gene TRBD1, 6 bases. The CDR3 totals 15 residues. CDR1 and CDR2 (germline): SEHNR, FQNEAQ (reference sequence). V lost 2 bases, J lost 4 bases, and 15 bases lay in between. CDR3 in amino acids: CASSLRGQLHYEQYF. The CDR3 region has the DNA TGTGCCAGCAGCTTACGAGGACAGCTACATTACGAGCAGTACTTC. The full variable domain, with the rest looked up from reference TRBV7-9 and TRBJ2-7, is DTGVSQNPRHKITKRGQNVTFRCDPISEHNRLYWYRQTLGQGPEFLTYFQNEAQLEKSRLLSDRFSAERPKGSFSTLEIQRTEQGDSAMYLCASSLRGQLHYEQYFGPGTRLTVT.

This clonotype was seen a few times. The V gene is TRBV19, the J gene TRBJ1-5; no reliable D call. This CDR3 region has 17 residues. V was clipped by 3 bases and J by 1 base, with 16 bases between them. Germline V gene lookup returns CDR1 LNHDA and CDR2 SQIVND (reference sequence). The CDR3 nucleotides read TGTGCCAGTAGTATGGGCGGGGATCGCTCAAGCAATCAGCCCCAGCATTTT. It translates to CASSMGGDRSSNQPQHF.

The chain couples TRBV6-5 to TRBJ1-1, with a weak D call TRBD1 (6 bases). The CDR3 contains 13 residues. V was trimmed by 6 bases and J by 4 bases, leaving 12 bases between them. Germline V gene sequence: CDR1 MNHEY, CDR2 SVGAGI. The CDR3 loop reads CASRGIGGTEAFF. Written as DNA, the CDR3 is TGTGCCAGCAGGGGAATAGGGGGCACTGAAGCTTTCTTT.

As concerns this clonotype: One end of the junction fails to match germline, which may point to a read error. The CDR3: CASSFWTPNTGAFF. The CDR3 nucleotides are TGTGCCAGCAGTTTTTGGACACCCAACACTGGAGCTTTCTTT. The chain couples TRBV12-3 or TRBV12-4 to TRBJ1-1; D may be TRBD1 (5 bases). The CDR3 runs 14 residues.

This clonotype was counted only a few times. The rearrangement joins TRBV3-1 to TRBJ2-2; D is uncertain. CDR1 LGHDT and CDR2 YNNKEL come from the germline V gene (reference sequence). The CDR3 covers 16 residues. Trimming shortened V by 1 base and J by 6 bases, and 15 bases separated the two germline ends. This chain's CDR3 is CASSQVGEASSGELFF. The CDR3 region has the DNA TGTGCCAGCAGCCAAGTGGGCGAGGCCAGTTCCGGGGAGCTGTTTTTT.

The chain links TRBV6-2 or TRBV6-3 to TRBJ2-1; 7 bases align to TRBD1. Losses at the gene ends were 4 bases for V and 1 base for J; bases not matched to a gene: 10. The CDR3 totals 17 residues. Germline CDR1 MNHEY, CDR2 SVGEGT. In DNA, the CDR3 is TGTGCCAGCAGTTCGCTCTACAGGGGACCGTCCTACAATGAGCAGTTCTTC. It is translated as CASSSLYRGPSYNEQFF.

This clonotype was picked up a small number of times. The gene calls are TRBV2 and TRBJ2-4; 12 bases agree with TRBD2. The length of the CDR3 is 13 residues. J gave up 7 bases and V 8 bases, and 3 bases lay outside the gene matches. In germline, CDR1 is SNHLY, CDR2 FYNNEI. CDR3 loop: CASLGTSGNIQYF. DNA for the CDR3: TGTGCCAGCCTGGGGACTAGCGGGAACATTCAGTACTTC. The full variable domain, in which reference TRBV2 and TRBJ2-4 provide the parts outside the CDR3, is EPEVTQTPSHQVTQMGQEVILRCVPISNHLYFYWYRQILGQKVEFLVSFYNNEISEKSEIFDDQFSVERPDGSNFTLKIRSTKLEDSAMYFCASLGTSGNIQYFGAGTRLSVL.

J is TRBJ1-4 and V is TRBV6-6; 7 positions match TRBD1. V was clipped by 5 bases and J by 4 bases; unmatched bases: 10. CDR3 size: 16 residues. In germline, CDR1 is MNHNY, CDR2 SVGAGI (reference sequence). The CDR3 loop is CASSPHRQGVNEKLFF. The CDR3 DNA follows: TGTGCCAGCAGTCCCCATCGACAGGGAGTTAATGAAAAACTGTTTTTT.

This clonotype has just a few counts. This chain connects TRBV10-3 to TRBJ2-2; 14 bases line up with TRBD2. With 3 bases clipped from V and 7 bases from J, the junction kept 7 bases outside the gene matches. The CDR3 extends over 17 amino acids. Looked up from germline, CDR1 is ENHRY and CDR2 is SYGVKD. As DNA, the CDR3 is TGTGCCATCAGTGACCCGACTAGCGGGGGGGAAAGCGGGGAGCTGTTTTTT. It is translated as CAISDPTSGGESGELFF.

This clonotype has only a few counts. V and J are TRBV7-9 and TRBJ2-5; 14 positions agree with TRBD2. The V gene's germline CDR1 is SEHNR and CDR2 FQNEAQ (reference sequence). The CDR3 has 15 amino acids. Losses at the gene ends were 7 bases for V and 5 bases for J; bases not matched to a gene: 6. CDR3 nucleotides: TGTGCCAGCACGACTAGCGGGGGGGCCGGGGAGACCCAGTACTTC. Translated, it gives CASTTSGGAGETQYF.

This clonotype was seen a few times. The V call is TRBV6-8, the J call TRBJ2-7; 9 nucleotides line up with TRBD2. Trimming at V came to 2 bases and at J to 7 bases, leaving 9 bases not matched to a gene. The germline CDR1 and CDR2 sequences are MNHGY and SAAAGT. This CDR3 comprises 15 residues. CDR3 protein: CASSYGLAGVVEQYF. Here the CDR3 DNA reads TGTGCCAGCAGTTACGGGTTAGCGGGGGTGGTGGAGCAGTACTTC.

This clonotype was seen many times. Germline is not matched at one junction end, which may reflect a read error. The V gene is TRBV7-7, the J gene TRBJ2-3, with D perhaps TRBD1 (6 bases). The CDR3 totals 15 residues. CDR1 and CDR2 (germline): SSHAT, FNYEAQ (reference sequence). CDR3 in amino acids: CASTRGTGRTDTQYF. In nucleotides, the CDR3 is TGTGCTAGCACTAGGGGAACAGGGAGAACAGATACGCAGTATTTT.

The rearrangement uses TRBV19 and TRBJ1-5, with D unresolved. CDR3 size: 15 residues. CDR1 is LNHDA and CDR2 is SQIVND in the germline V gene (reference sequence). Trimming removed 4 bases at V and 2 bases at J, with 12 bases between. The CDR3 protein is CASSTRGSGNQPQHF. The CDR3, as DNA: TGTGCCAGTAGTACGCGAGGATCTGGCAATCAGCCCCAGCATTTT.

The chain couples TRBV2 to TRBJ1-2, with 10 nucleotides matching TRBD1. This CDR3 spans 14 amino acids. V dropped 9 bases and J dropped 0; count of bases not matched to a gene: 4. The V gene's germline CDR1 is SNHLY and CDR2 FYNNEI. CDR3 coding DNA: TGTGCCAGGGCCGGACAGGGGGCTAACTATGGCTACACCTTC. Translation gives CARAGQGANYGYTF.

CDR3 nucleotides: TGTGCCAGTAGTCCAGCGGCGTCCTACAATGAGCAGTTCTTC. Translating it yields CASSPAASYNEQFF. This chain links TRBV19 with TRBJ2-1, with a possible D match to TRBD2 (5 bases). From germline, CDR1 is LNHDA and CDR2 SQIVND (reference sequence). V was clipped by 5 bases and J by 1 base, with 9 bases between them. This CDR3 has 14 amino acids.

The chain employs TRBV10-3 and TRBJ1-2, with 9 bases matching TRBD1. The CDR3 is made up of 19 amino acids. V shed 2 bases, J shed 0 bases, and the junction held 13 bases outside the gene matches. CDR1 and CDR2 (germline): ENHRY, SYGVKD. DNA for the CDR3: TGTGCCATCAGTGAGATACTACGGACAGGGGATAAAGCTAACTATGGCTACACCTTC. Translation: CAISEILRTGDKANYGYTF.

The V and J genes are TRBV12-3 or TRBV12-4 and TRBJ1-2; no firm D call. Trimming left V 4 bases short and J 2 bases short, with 11 bases between. The CDR3 runs 14 residues. The CDR3 DNA is TGTGCCAGCAGTTCACTGGCGGGAAACTATGGCTACACCTTC. Amino acid sequence: CASSSLAGNYGYTF.

This clonotype showed up just a few times. The chain couples TRBV6-6 to TRBJ1-2; D may be TRBD1 (5 bases). V was cut by 2 bases and J by 0 bases, with 10 bases left in between. Germline V gene data show CDR1 as MNHNY and CDR2 as SVGAGI (reference sequence). The CDR3 length is 15 residues. CDR3 residues: CASSYIRDPNYGYTF. DNA for the CDR3: TGTGCCAGCAGTTACATCAGGGACCCTAACTATGGCTACACCTTC.

This clonotype was detected many times. The rearrangement joins TRBV7-9 to TRBJ1-1; D might be TRBD1 (6 bases). Trimming left V 5 bases short and J 6 bases short, with 13 bases between. Germline CDR1 reads SEHNR; CDR2 reads FQNEAQ (reference sequence). This CDR3 is 13 amino acids long. The CDR3 nucleotides are TGTGCCAGCAGCGCGACAGGAGGTCCTGAAGCTTTCTTT. Encoded protein: CASSATGGPEAFF.

CDR3 nucleotide sequence: TGCGCCAGCAGCTTGGAAACGGGGGGGCCAAATGAGCAGTTCTTC. Translation gives CASSLETGGPNEQFF. The V gene is TRBV5-1, the J gene TRBJ2-1; 8 nucleotides match TRBD2. CDR1 and CDR2 (germline): SGHRS, YFSETQ. This CDR3 is 15 amino acids long. V gave up 0 bases and J gave up 7 bases; unmatched junction bases: 6.